These 8 T cell receptor beta chains originate from one sample sequenced in a study of blood T cell repertoires in COVID-19. Assay: immunoSEQ multiplex PCR; the TCRdb copy retains only in-frame clones and omits some. The sample includes roughly 120,000 clones, 65% to 90% seen only once; the top ten take approximately 7.9%. The sample taken for sequencing was peripheral blood. The receptors shown here come from a woman older than 75 with active or convalescent COVID-19.

The rearrangement links TRBV24-1 to TRBJ1-5; D not resolved. This CDR3 spans 12 amino acids. Trimming shortened V by 4 bases and J by 9 bases, and 9 bases separated the two germline ends. Germline V gene sequence: CDR1 KGHDR, CDR2 SFDVKD. The CDR3 protein is CATSDPPGPQHF. CDR3 coding DNA: TGTGCCACCAGTGACCCCCCCGGGCCCCAGCATTTT.

V is TRBV7-9 and J is TRBJ2-4; perhaps TRBD1 as D (6 bases). The CDR3 is 16 residues long. Germline values: CDR1 SEHNR, CDR2 FQNEAQ (reference sequence). Trimming left V 3 bases short and J 0 bases short, with 12 bases between. DNA for the CDR3: TGTGCCAGCAGCTTCTCTCGGGACACAGCCAAAAACATTCAGTACTTC. It translates to CASSFSRDTAKNIQYF.

The count of this clone is one. The CDR3: CASSQDVTGISVNTEAFF. Written as DNA, the CDR3 is TGCGCCAGCAGCCAAGATGTTACAGGGATTTCCGTGAACACTGAAGCTTTCTTT. V is TRBV4-1 and J is TRBJ1-1; possible D gene TRBD1, 6 bases. The V end was cut by 0 bases, the J end by 0 bases, with 17 bases between. CDR3 length: 18 residues. Germline values: CDR1 MGHRA, CDR2 YSYEKL.

The chain couples TRBV7-2 to TRBJ1-6, with 8 bases lining up with TRBD1. V lost 2 bases to trimming and J lost 4 bases; unmatched junction nucleotides: 7. The germline V gene has CDR1 SGHTA and CDR2 FQGNSA. CDR3 length: 17 amino acids. The CDR3 is CASSLRGQVDYNSPLHF. In DNA form, the CDR3 reads TGTGCCAGCAGCTTAAGGGGACAGGTGGATTATAATTCACCCCTCCACTTT.

This rearrangement joins TRBV5-1 to TRBJ2-2, with 8 nucleotides matching TRBD2. V dropped 4 bases and J dropped 0; count of bases not matched to a gene: 11. Germline assignment: CDR1 SGHRS and CDR2 YFSETQ. The CDR3 length is 18 residues. The chain's CDR3 is CASSQVGAGGPNTGELFF. The CDR3 DNA is TGCGCCAGCAGCCAGGTGGGCGCGGGAGGCCCGAACACCGGGGAGCTGTTTTTT.

The chain carries TRBV2 and TRBJ1-1; the D gene is possibly TRBD1 (6 bases). The germline V gene encodes CDR1 SNHLY and CDR2 FYNNEI. The CDR3 sequence is 14 residues long. V lost 3 bases to trimming and J lost 5 bases, with 13 bases between them. CDR3 residues: CASSDGRGGTEAFF. CDR3 nucleotides: TGTGCCAGCAGTGACGGCAGGGGAGGGACTGAAGCTTTCTTT.

The rearrangement joins TRBV7-2 to TRBJ2-2; 8 bases map to TRBD2. Germline V CDR1 and CDR2: SGHTA, FQGNSA. This CDR3 comprises 16 residues. The ends lost 2 bases at V and 4 bases at J; junction bases unmatched: 6. The CDR3 sequence is CASSLLAGGITGELFF. CDR3 DNA: TGTGCCAGCAGCTTACTCGCGGGAGGTATCACCGGGGAGCTGTTTTTT.

The V call is TRBV6-2 or TRBV6-3, the J call TRBJ1-1, with TRBD1 matching 7 bases. Germline V gives CDR1 MNHEY, CDR2 SVGEGT. The CDR3 is 13 residues long. J lost 5 bases, V lost 5 bases, and 5 bases had no gene match. The CDR3 sequence: CASSRQGGTEAFF. The CDR3 bases are TGTGCCAGCAGTCGACAGGGAGGTACTGAAGCTTTCTTT.